The clone carrying this T cell receptor (beta chain) was observed a handful of times. V was shortened by 5 bases and J by 8 bases, with 10 bases between the two germline ends. From germline, CDR1 is MDHEN and CDR2 SYDVKM. The CDR3 has 12 residues. Original handling: The assay estimated nucleated cells by amplifying reference gene primers. Clones were sequenced by immunoSEQ multiplex PCR, and TCRdb holds only the in-frame ones, with some missing. The D gene and trimming were derived from the DNA, and the V and J assignments and clone size from that table. The sample has 140,000 or so clones; about three quarters are singletons. These data are taken from a study of blood T cell repertoires in COVID-19. At the level of the study: Both acute and convalescent COVID-19 samples were obtained from the United States, Italy and Spain. PBMCs, B-cell-depleted T cells, or T cells provided the cDNA or gDNA that made up the material.

What was sequenced was peripheral blood. This chain links TRBV28 with TRBJ2-1; D not certain. The TCR sequence derives from a woman in her fifties or sixties with acute or convalescent COVID-19. The CDR3 DNA follows: TGTGCCAGCAGTCATATCGACTATGAGCAGTTCTTC. This encodes CASSHIDYEQFF.